These 29 T cell receptor beta chains were all obtained from the same sample, sequenced in a study of blood T cell repertoires in COVID-19. The repertoire was sequenced with immunoSEQ multiplex PCR; TCRdb's copy has only in-frame clones and lacks some. The data show 250,000 to 300,000 clones, roughly nine tenths seen once. What was sequenced was PBMCs or T cells enriched from blood (not recorded which). These receptor sequences come from a woman aged 60-75 years who had recovered from COVID-19.

The rearrangement uses TRBV5-1 and TRBJ2-7; 11 bases are shared with TRBD2. The germline gives CDR1 SGHRS, CDR2 YFSETQ. After removal of 2 bases from V and 6 bases from J, the junction contained 10 bases not matched to a gene. The CDR3 spans 16 residues. The CDR3 DNA sequence: TGCGCCAGCAGCTTTATTAGCGGGAGGGCCAGTGGCGAGCAGTACTTC. Translating it yields CASSFISGRASGEQYF.

A note on this clone: Additional DNA sequences in this sample encode the identical CDR3. This chain uses TRBV5-1 with TRBJ2-3; the D is unclear. Per germline, CDR1 SGHRS and CDR2 YFSETQ. The CDR3 contains 14 residues. Between the trimmed V and J ends, which lost 4 bases and 0 bases, there was a span of 9 bases. The CDR3 protein is CASSLGSSTDTQYF. CDR3 DNA sequence: TGCGCCAGCAGCCTAGGTAGTAGCACAGATACGCAGTATTTT.

The gene calls are TRBV15 and TRBJ2-7; 7 bases are a match to TRBD1. The V segment lost 2 bases and the J segment 6 bases; nucleotides outside the gene matches: 13. The CDR3 consists of 16 residues. The V gene's germline CDR1 is LNHNV and CDR2 YYDKDF (reference sequence). The DNA for the CDR3 is TGTGCCACCAGCAGACAGACACAGGGGAAGTCAGCCGAGCAGTACTTC. It specifies CATSRQTQGKSAEQYF.

V gene TRBV19 combines with J gene TRBJ1-5; maybe TRBD1 (6 bases). Germline V gene lookup returns CDR1 LNHDA and CDR2 SQIVND (reference sequence). The V end was cut by 7 bases, the J end by 2 bases, with 15 bases between. CDR3 size: 15 residues. As DNA, the CDR3 is TGTGCCAGTAAGGATTACAGGGTTCGCAATCAGCCCCAGCATTTT. It specifies CASKDYRVRNQPQHF.

V gene TRBV2 combines with J gene TRBJ2-7, with 7 bases identical to TRBD1. Germline-derived CDR1 and CDR2 are SNHLY and FYNNEI. The CDR3 spans 14 residues. The V and J ends lost 6 bases and 2 bases, in that order; junction bases with no gene match: 7. CDR3 amino acids: CASSTGQVTYEQYF. The CDR3 coding sequence is TGTGCCAGCAGCACCGGACAGGTGACCTACGAGCAGTACTTC.

This clone was seen a few times. The chain carries TRBV27 and TRBJ2-3, with D possibly TRBD2 on 5 matching bases. This CDR3 contains 15 residues. Trimming removed 3 bases from V and 2 bases from J, with 12 bases in between. Germline V gives CDR1 MNHEY, CDR2 SMNVEV (reference sequence). This CDR3 reads CASSFQRQYTDTQYF. The CDR3 bases are TGTGCCAGCAGTTTTCAGCGGCAATACACAGATACGCAGTATTTT.

The chain carries TRBV7-8 and TRBJ2-7, with TRBD2 matching 11 bases. The length of the CDR3 is 13 residues. Germline V lookup: CDR1 SGHVS, CDR2 FQNEAQ. Trimming at V came to 10 bases and at J to 5 bases, leaving 7 bases not matched to a gene. CDR3 region: CATRLAGNDEQYF. The CDR3, as DNA: TGTGCCACCAGACTAGCGGGAAATGACGAGCAGTACTTC. Filled out from reference TRBV7-8 and TRBJ2-7, the complete variable domain reads GAGVSQSPRYKVAKRGQDVALRCDPISGHVSLFWYQQALGQGPEFLTYFQNEAQLDKSGLPSDRFFAERPEGSVSTLKIQRTQQEDSAVYLCATRLAGNDEQYFGPGTRLTVT.

The CDR3 is CASSSRGTGSSPDTQYF. CDR3 DNA: TGTGCCAGCAGCTCCCGTGGGACAGGGAGTTCCCCAGATACGCAGTATTTT. This chain connects TRBV9 to TRBJ2-3, with 9 positions matching TRBD1. The germline V gene encodes CDR1 SGDLS and CDR2 YYNGEE. With V trimmed by 4 bases and J by 4 bases, 13 bases remained unmatched. This CDR3 has 17 residues.

The rearrangement uses TRBV30 and TRBJ2-1, with 12 bases that match TRBD2. This CDR3 comprises 16 residues. Germline loops: CDR1 GTSNPN, CDR2 SVGIG (reference sequence). The ends lost 5 bases at V and 9 bases at J; junction bases unmatched: 14. CDR3 amino acids: CAWAGLAGYKWGEQFF. CDR3 sequence (DNA): TGTGCCTGGGCAGGACTAGCGGGATACAAATGGGGTGAGCAGTTCTTC.

The chain has TRBV15 and TRBJ2-1; 8 bases are shared with TRBD2. Germline lookup yields CDR1 LNHNV and CDR2 YYDKDF (reference sequence). V dropped 0 bases and J dropped 9; count of bases not matched to a gene: 7. The CDR3 covers 15 residues. The CDR3 protein is CATSRDRGGASEQFF. DNA for the CDR3: TGTGCCACCAGCAGAGATCGGGGGGGAGCTTCTGAGCAGTTCTTC. The whole variable domain, remainder taken from reference TRBV15 and TRBJ2-1, is DAMVIQNPRYQVTQFGKPVTLSCSQTLNHNVMYWYQQKSSQAPKLLFHYYDKDFNNEADTPDNFQSRRPNTSFCFLDIRSPGLGDTAMYLCATSRDRGGASEQFFGPGTRLTVL.

This sequence joins TRBV7-6 and TRBJ2-1; 9 nucleotides align to TRBD1. Trimming at V came to 5 bases and at J to 10 bases, leaving 12 bases not matched to a gene. Germline values: CDR1 SGHVS, CDR2 FNYEAQ. The CDR3 covers 15 residues. The CDR3: CASSPAGQGGGEQFF. As DNA, the CDR3 is TGTGCCAGCAGCCCCGCGGGACAGGGTGGCGGCGAGCAGTTCTTC.

The DNA of the CDR3 is TGTGCCAGCAGCCAAGGGACTTCTGCGAACACCGGGGAGCTGTTTTTT. Translated, it gives CASSQGTSANTGELFF. The V gene is TRBV4-2, the J gene TRBJ2-2; D may be TRBD2 (5 bases). Germline assignment: CDR1 LGHNA and CDR2 YNFKEQ. This CDR3 comprises 16 residues. Trimming shortened V by 1 base and J by 0 bases, and 9 bases separated the two germline ends.

The chain joins TRBV12-3 or TRBV12-4 to TRBJ1-2, with D possibly being TRBD1 (5 bases). The CDR3 contains 13 residues. Trimming cost V 3 bases and J 8 bases, with 13 bases left between them. CDR3 residues: CASSFLGEGGYTF. The CDR3 region has the DNA TGTGCCAGCAGTTTTTTAGGGGAGGGGGGCTACACCTTC.

The chain joins TRBV24-1 to TRBJ2-2; 7 bases are a match to TRBD2. V shed 12 bases, J shed 5 bases, and the junction held 11 bases outside the gene matches. Germline V gene lookup returns CDR1 KGHDR and CDR2 SFDVKD. The CDR3 spans 14 residues. The CDR3 DNA is TGTGCCGCCTCGGGGGGAGTGCCTACCGGGGAGCTGTTTTTT. This encodes CAASGGVPTGELFF.

The chain couples TRBV24-1 to TRBJ2-2, with 10 positions matching TRBD1. Per germline, CDR1 KGHDR and CDR2 SFDVKD. The CDR3 contains 20 residues. V was clipped by 1 base and J by 0 bases; unmatched bases: 10. In DNA, the CDR3 is TGTGCCACCAGTGATTTCAAAGGCAGACAGGGGGCTACGAACACCGGGGAGCTGTTTTTT. Its translation: CATSDFKGRQGATNTGELFF.

This sequence joins TRBV7-3 and TRBJ2-7; D perhaps matches TRBD2 (6 bases). V was clipped by 5 bases and J by 4 bases, with 12 bases between them. The CDR3 runs 13 residues. The germline CDR1 and CDR2 sequences are SGHTA and FQGTGA. The DNA for the CDR3 is TGTGCCAGCAGCGGGGGGACGGGATACGAGCAGTACTTC. It yields the protein CASSGGTGYEQYF.

The V gene is TRBV6-5, the J gene TRBJ1-6; 8 nucleotides align to TRBD1. This CDR3 is 16 amino acids long. Germline V gene data show CDR1 as MNHEY and CDR2 as SVGAGI. Trimming at V came to 2 bases and at J to 7 bases, leaving 7 bases not matched to a gene. As DNA, the CDR3 is TGTGCCAGCAGTTACGAGCCGACAGGGGACAATTCACCCCTCCACTTT. As protein: CASSYEPTGDNSPLHF.

The rearrangement joins TRBV10-1 to TRBJ1-1; D gene unclear. The germline V and J ends were trimmed by 11 bases and 5 bases, with 12 bases remaining between them. From germline, CDR1 is WNHNN and CDR2 SYGVQD (reference sequence). The CDR3 consists of 11 residues. The CDR3 protein is CAGSLATEAFF. In DNA, the CDR3 is TGCGCCGGGTCCCTAGCTACTGAAGCTTTCTTT.

This clone occurred a few times. V and J are TRBV11-2 and TRBJ1-6; 8 nucleotides align to TRBD1. The junction had 5 bases not matched to a gene; V was cut back by 7 bases and J by 6 bases. This CDR3 is built from 14 residues. In germline, CDR1 is SGHAT, CDR2 FQNNGV. CDR3 amino acids: CASTLDRGNSPLHF. The CDR3 DNA follows: TGTGCCAGCACCCTCGACAGGGGTAATTCACCCCTCCACTTT. The whole variable domain, remainder taken from reference TRBV11-2 and TRBJ1-6, is EAGVAQSPRYKIIEKRQSVAFWCNPISGHATLYWYQQILGQGPKLLIQFQNNGVVDDSQLPKDRFSAERLKGVDSTLKIQPAKLEDSAVYLCASTLDRGNSPLHFGNGTRLTVT.

V usage is TRBV27 and J usage is TRBJ1-2, with D possibly being TRBD1 (5 bases). CDR1 is MNHEY and CDR2 is SMNVEV in the germline V gene (reference sequence). The germline V and J ends were trimmed by 1 base and 4 bases, with 10 bases remaining between them. The CDR3 extends over 14 amino acids. The CDR3 here is CASSLFQGGYGYTF. In DNA, the CDR3 is TGTGCCAGCAGTTTATTCCAGGGCGGCTATGGCTACACCTTC.

This chain uses TRBV15 with TRBJ2-7, with TRBD2 matching 9 bases. CDR1 LNHNV and CDR2 YYDKDF come from the germline V gene (reference sequence). V was pared by 7 bases and J by 4 bases, with 11 bases of the junction left unmatched. The length of the CDR3 is 15 residues. The CDR3, as DNA: TGTGCCACCAACCAGAGCCCTAGCGGGACGTACGAGCAGTACTTC. The encoded protein is CATNQSPSGTYEQYF.

This CDR3 is CASKGEGAGNTGELFF. The CDR3 DNA is TGCGCCAGCAAGGGCGAGGGGGCCGGGAACACCGGGGAGCTGTTTTTT. The chain couples TRBV5-1 to TRBJ2-2; 7 bases are shared with TRBD1. CDR3 length equals 16 residues. Germline V gene sequence: CDR1 SGHRS, CDR2 YFSETQ. With V trimmed by 6 bases and J by 1 base, 9 bases remained unmatched.

This clone appeared once. V is TRBV19 and J is TRBJ1-4; 8 positions match TRBD1. Germline V gene lookup returns CDR1 LNHDA and CDR2 SQIVND (reference sequence). The CDR3 is 15 amino acids. V lost 3 bases and J lost 6; bases outside the gene matches: 6. CDR3 protein: CASSISGGLHEKLFF. CDR3 in DNA: TGTGCCAGTAGTATTTCAGGGGGCTTACATGAAAAACTGTTTTTT.

The V gene is TRBV11-1, the J gene TRBJ2-1; 12 bases align to TRBD2. Germline V CDR1 and CDR2: SGHAT, FQDESV (reference sequence). The CDR3 runs 15 residues. V gave up 3 bases and J gave up 9 bases; unmatched junction bases: 6. CDR3 sequence: CASSLSTSGRSEQFF. CDR3 nucleotides: TGTGCCAGCAGCTTGTCGACTAGCGGGAGAAGTGAGCAGTTCTTC.

On this clone: One end of the junction fails to match germline, which may point to a read error. The chain is built from TRBV28 and TRBJ2-7; TRBD2 matches 12 bases. The CDR3 is 14 amino acids. Germline-derived CDR1 and CDR2 are MDHEN and SYDVKM. CDR3 region: CASSPGLAGSSQLF. The CDR3 nucleotides read TGTGCCAGCAGTCCAGGACTAGCGGGGTCCTCACAGCTCTTC.

V gene TRBV5-5 combines with J gene TRBJ2-1; the match to TRBD1 covers 7 bases. CDR3 length: 16 amino acids. The V gene's germline CDR1 is SGHKS and CDR2 YYEKEE (reference sequence). Germline trimming cut 2 bases from V and 3 bases from J; bases unmatched to any gene: 8. For the CDR3, the DNA is TGTGCCAGCAGCTTTGAGGCAAGGGACAGCTACAATGAGCAGTTCTTC. It encodes CASSFEARDSYNEQFF. Supplemented by reference TRBV5-5 and TRBJ2-1, the full variable domain reads DAGVTQSPTHLIKTRGQQVTLRCSPISGHKSVSWYQQVLGQGPQFIFQYYEKEERGRGNFPDRFSARQFPNYSSELNVNALLLGDSALYLCASSFEARDSYNEQFFGPGTRLTVL.

This clone has just one count. The chain links TRBV30 to TRBJ1-2, with no clear D. CDR3 size: 12 residues. V lost 2 bases and J lost 2, with 6 bases in between. Per germline, CDR1 GTSNPN and CDR2 SVGIG (reference sequence). CDR3 loop: CAWSPINYGYTF. The CDR3 coding sequence is TGTGCCTGGAGTCCCATCAACTATGGCTACACCTTC. The full variable domain, its missing parts supplied by reference TRBV30 and TRBJ1-2, is SQTIHQWPATLVQPVGSPLSLECTVEGTSNPNLYWYRQAAGRGLQLLFYSVGIGQISSEVPQNLSASRPQDRQFILSSKKLLLSDSGFYLCAWSPINYGYTFGSGTRLTVV.

This sequence joins TRBV27 and TRBJ2-1; no firm D call. The V end lost 0 bases, the J end lost 8 bases, and 8 bases lay between the germline ends. The CDR3 is made up of 13 amino acids. Germline values: CDR1 MNHEY, CDR2 SMNVEV (reference sequence). In nucleotides, the CDR3 is TGTGCCAGCAGTTTATCCCGATACTATGAGCAGTTCTTC. Protein product: CASSLSRYYEQFF.

This sequence joins TRBV9 and TRBJ1-1; D is unclear. Germline CDR1 and CDR2: SGDLS and YYNGEE. There are 15 residues in the CDR3. The V end was cut by 1 base, the J end by 1 base, with 11 bases between. The DNA for the CDR3 is TGTGCCAGCAGCGTAAAGGCAGGAGGGAACACTGAAGCTTTCTTT. It is translated as CASSVKAGGNTEAFF.